The rows below give T cell receptor beta chains drawn from one sample of a study of T cell changes during pregnancy in multiple sclerosis. Sequencing was performed with immunoSEQ multiplex PCR; in TCRdb, only in-frame clones are kept and a portion is missing. In the table there are 65,000 to 70,000 clones, about nine tenths of which are singletons. The sequences come from peripheral blood, collected in the first trimester of pregnancy. Receptors were obtained from a female donor with multiple sclerosis, enrolled in a pregnancy study. Both conserved end residues are part of each CDR3. Each record gives: D gene, J gene, V gene, clone size, CDR3 protein, CDR3 DNA. A D gene is named only where the DNA matches it firmly. Rows give clone size only sometimes, using once, few, many, or a class for an expanded clone.

D gene: TRBD1
J gene: TRBJ1-3
V gene: TRBV2
clone size: NA
CDR3 protein: CAITRTGGTYSGNTIYF
CDR3 DNA: TGTGCCATCACCCGGACAGGGGGTACCTACTCTGGAAACACCATATATTTT

D gene: NA
J gene: TRBJ1-6
V gene: TRBV11-1
clone size: NA
CDR3 protein: CASSLISDSNSPLHF
CDR3 DNA: TGTGCCAGCAGCTTAATTTCGGACAGTAATTCACCCCTCCACTTT

D gene: TRBD2
J gene: TRBJ2-2
V gene: TRBV5-1
clone size: NA
CDR3 protein: CASSPKPGSGLALTGELFF
CDR3 DNA: TGCGCCAGCAGCCCTAAACCGGGCTCCGGACTAGCCTTGACCGGGGAGCTGTTTTTT

D gene: TRBD1
J gene: TRBJ2-7
V gene: TRBV7-9
clone size: once
CDR3 protein: CASSPSTGARSYEQYF
CDR3 DNA: TGTGCCAGCAGCCCGTCGACAGGGGCACGATCCTACGAGCAGTACTTC

D gene: NA
J gene: TRBJ1-1
V gene: TRBV6-5
clone size: NA
CDR3 protein: CASTLGHLNTEAFF
CDR3 DNA: TGTGCCAGCACCCTCGGACACTTGAACACTGAAGCTTTCTTT

D gene: NA
J gene: TRBJ1-2
V gene: TRBV7-9
clone size: once
CDR3 protein: CASSLARHLYYGYTF
CDR3 DNA: TGTGCCAGCAGCTTAGCGCGGCACCTTTACTATGGCTACACCTTC

D gene: NA
J gene: TRBJ2-1
V gene: TRBV19
clone size: NA
CDR3 protein: CASSIGSQGLYNEQFF
CDR3 DNA: TGTGCCAGTAGTATAGGTTCACAGGGCCTTTACAATGAGCAGTTCTTC

D gene: NA
J gene: TRBJ1-5
V gene: TRBV5-4
clone size: NA
CDR3 protein: CASSLGGKSNQPQHF
CDR3 DNA: TGTGCCAGCAGCTTGGGAGGGAAGAGCAATCAGCCCCAGCATTTT

D gene: NA
J gene: TRBJ2-3
V gene: TRBV11-2
clone size: NA
CDR3 protein: CASSSVLGPDTQYF
CDR3 DNA: TGTGCCAGCAGCTCGGTACTGGGCCCGGATACGCAGTATTTT

D gene: NA
J gene: TRBJ2-5
V gene: TRBV18
clone size: few
CDR3 protein: CASSTVQETQYF
CDR3 DNA: TGTGCCAGCTCAACAGTCCAAGAGACCCAGTACTTC

D gene: TRBD2
J gene: TRBJ2-5
V gene: TRBV4-1
clone size: NA
CDR3 protein: CASSHLGRGGTQETQYF
CDR3 DNA: TGCGCCAGCAGCCACCTAGGACGGGGGGGTACCCAAGAGACCCAGTACTTC

D gene: NA
J gene: TRBJ1-2
V gene: TRBV28
clone size: once
CDR3 protein: CASSSWGETNYGYTF
CDR3 DNA: TGTGCCAGCAGCTCATGGGGGGAGACTAACTATGGCTACACCTTC